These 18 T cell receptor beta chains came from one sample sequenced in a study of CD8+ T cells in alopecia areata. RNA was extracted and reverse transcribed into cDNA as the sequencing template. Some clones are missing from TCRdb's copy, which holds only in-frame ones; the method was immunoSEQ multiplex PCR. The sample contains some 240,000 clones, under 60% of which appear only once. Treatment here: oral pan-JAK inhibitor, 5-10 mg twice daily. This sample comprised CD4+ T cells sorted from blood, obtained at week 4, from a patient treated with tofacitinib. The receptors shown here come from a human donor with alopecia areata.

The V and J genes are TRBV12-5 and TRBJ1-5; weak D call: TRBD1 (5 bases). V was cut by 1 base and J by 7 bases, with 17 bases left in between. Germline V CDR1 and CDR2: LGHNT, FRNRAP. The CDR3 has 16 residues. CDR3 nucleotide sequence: TGTGCTAGTGGTTTGGGAGGTTCGGGGACCGGGCAGCCCCAGCATTTT. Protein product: CASGLGGSGTGQPQHF. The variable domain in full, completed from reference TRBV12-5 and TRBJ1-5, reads DARVTQTPRHKVTEMGQEVTMRCQPILGHNTVFWYRQTMMQGLELLAYFRNRAPLDDSGMPKDRFSAEMPDATLATLKIQPSEPRDSAVYFCASGLGGSGTGQPQHFGDGTRLSIL.

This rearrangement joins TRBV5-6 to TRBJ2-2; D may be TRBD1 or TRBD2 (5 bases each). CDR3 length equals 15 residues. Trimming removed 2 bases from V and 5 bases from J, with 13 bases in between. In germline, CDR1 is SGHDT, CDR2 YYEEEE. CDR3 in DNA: TGTGCCAGCAGCTTCATGGGGGTTTTAACCGGGGAGCTGTTTTTT. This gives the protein CASSFMGVLTGELFF.

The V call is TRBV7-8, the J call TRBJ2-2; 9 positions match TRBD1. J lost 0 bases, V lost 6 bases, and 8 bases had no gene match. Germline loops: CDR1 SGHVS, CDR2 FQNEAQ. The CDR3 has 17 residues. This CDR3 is CASRSSRDRANTGELFF. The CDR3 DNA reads TGTGCCAGCAGAAGCTCCCGGGACAGGGCGAACACCGGGGAGCTGTTTTTT.

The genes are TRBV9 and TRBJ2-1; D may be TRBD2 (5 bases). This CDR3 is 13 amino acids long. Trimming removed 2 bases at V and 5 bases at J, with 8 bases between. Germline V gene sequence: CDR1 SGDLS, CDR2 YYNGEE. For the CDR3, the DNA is TGTGCCAGCAGCGTCCTAGCCCACAATGAGCAGTTCTTC. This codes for CASSVLAHNEQFF. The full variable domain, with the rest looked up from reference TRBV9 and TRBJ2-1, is DSGVTQTPKHLITATGQRVTLRCSPRSGDLSVYWYQQSLDQGLQFLIQYYNGEERAKGNILERFSAQQFPDLHSELNLSSLELGDSALYFCASSVLAHNEQFFGPGTRLTVL.

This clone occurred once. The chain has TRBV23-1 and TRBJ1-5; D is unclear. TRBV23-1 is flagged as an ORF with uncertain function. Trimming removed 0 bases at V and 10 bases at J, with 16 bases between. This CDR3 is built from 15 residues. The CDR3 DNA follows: TGCGCCAGCAGTCAATCGTCCCCGGCTGGTGATCCCCAGCATTTT. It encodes CASSQSSPAGDPQHF.

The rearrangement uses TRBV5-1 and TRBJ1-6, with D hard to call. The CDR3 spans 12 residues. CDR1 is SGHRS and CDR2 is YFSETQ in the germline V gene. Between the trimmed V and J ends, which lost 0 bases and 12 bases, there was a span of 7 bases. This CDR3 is CASSLETGPLHF. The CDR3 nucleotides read TGCGCCAGCAGCTTGGAGACGGGACCCCTCCACTTT.

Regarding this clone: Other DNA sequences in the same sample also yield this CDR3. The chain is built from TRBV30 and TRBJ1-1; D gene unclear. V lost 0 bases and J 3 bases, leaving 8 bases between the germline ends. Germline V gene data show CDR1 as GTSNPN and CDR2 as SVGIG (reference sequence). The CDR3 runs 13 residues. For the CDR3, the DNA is TGTGCCTGGAGTGTAGGCAGAGACACTGAAGCTTTCTTT. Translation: CAWSVGRDTEAFF.

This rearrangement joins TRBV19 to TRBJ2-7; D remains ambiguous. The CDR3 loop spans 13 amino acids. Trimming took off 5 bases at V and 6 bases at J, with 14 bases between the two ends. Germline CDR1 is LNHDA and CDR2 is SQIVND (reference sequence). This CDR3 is CASSPRTQGEQYF. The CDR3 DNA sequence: TGTGCCAGTAGTCCACGGACCCAAGGCGAGCAGTACTTC.

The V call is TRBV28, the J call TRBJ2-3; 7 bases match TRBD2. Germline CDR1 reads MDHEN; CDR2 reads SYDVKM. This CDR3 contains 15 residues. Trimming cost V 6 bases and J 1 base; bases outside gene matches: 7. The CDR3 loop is CASRPPAGGTDTQYF. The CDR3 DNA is TGTGCCAGCAGGCCCCCGGCGGGGGGCACAGATACGCAGTATTTT. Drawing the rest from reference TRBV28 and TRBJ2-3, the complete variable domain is DVKVTQSSRYLVKRTGEKVFLECVQDMDHENMFWYRQDPGLGLRLIYFSYDVKMKEKGDIPEGYSVSREKKERFSLILESASTNQTSMYLCASRPPAGGTDTQYFGPGTRLTVL.

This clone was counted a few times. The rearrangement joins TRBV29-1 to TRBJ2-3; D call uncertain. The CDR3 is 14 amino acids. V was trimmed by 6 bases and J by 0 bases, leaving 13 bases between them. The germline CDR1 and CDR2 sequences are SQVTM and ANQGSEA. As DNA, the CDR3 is TGCAGCGTCCCAAACGCCCCTAGCACAGATACGCAGTATTTT. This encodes CSVPNAPSTDTQYF.

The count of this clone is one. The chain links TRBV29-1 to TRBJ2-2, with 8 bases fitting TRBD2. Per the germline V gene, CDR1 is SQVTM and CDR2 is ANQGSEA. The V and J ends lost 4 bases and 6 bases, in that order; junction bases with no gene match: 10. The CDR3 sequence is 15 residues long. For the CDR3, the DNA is TGCAGCGTTGCCAGCGGGGGACTTACGGCCGGGGAGCTGTTTTTT. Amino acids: CSVASGGLTAGELFF.

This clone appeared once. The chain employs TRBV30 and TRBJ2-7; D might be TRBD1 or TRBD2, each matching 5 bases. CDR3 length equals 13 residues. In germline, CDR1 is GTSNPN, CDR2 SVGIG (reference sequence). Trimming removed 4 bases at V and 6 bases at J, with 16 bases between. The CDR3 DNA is TGTGCCTGGATATCACGAGGGGCGGGCGAGCAGTACTTC. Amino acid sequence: CAWISRGAGEQYF.

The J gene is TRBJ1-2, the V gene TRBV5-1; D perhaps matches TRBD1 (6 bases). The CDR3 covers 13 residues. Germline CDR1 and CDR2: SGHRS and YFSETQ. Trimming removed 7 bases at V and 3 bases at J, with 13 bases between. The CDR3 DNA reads TGCGCCAGCGGATCGGGACATTACTATGGCTACACCTTC. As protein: CASGSGHYYGYTF.

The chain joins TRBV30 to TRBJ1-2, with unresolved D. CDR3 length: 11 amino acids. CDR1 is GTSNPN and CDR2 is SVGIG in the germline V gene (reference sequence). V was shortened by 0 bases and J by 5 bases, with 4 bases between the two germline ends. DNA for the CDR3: TGTGCCTGGAGTGTACAGTATGGCTACACCTTC. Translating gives CAWSVQYGYTF.

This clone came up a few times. The CDR3 sequence: CASSQESANTGELFF. In nucleotides, the CDR3 is TGCGCCAGCAGCCAAGAGTCAGCGAACACCGGGGAGCTGTTTTTT. The V and J genes are TRBV4-3 and TRBJ2-2; D unresolved. CDR1 is LGHNA and CDR2 is YSLEER in the germline V gene. The ends were cut back, 0 bases at V and 0 bases at J, with 5 bases in the middle. This CDR3 spans 15 amino acids.

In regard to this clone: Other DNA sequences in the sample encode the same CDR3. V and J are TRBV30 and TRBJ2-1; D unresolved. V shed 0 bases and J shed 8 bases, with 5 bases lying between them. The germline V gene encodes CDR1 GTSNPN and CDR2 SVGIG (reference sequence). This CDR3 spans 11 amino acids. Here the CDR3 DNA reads TGTGCCTGGAGTGTACGGGATGAGCAGTTCTTC. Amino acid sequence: CAWSVRDEQFF.

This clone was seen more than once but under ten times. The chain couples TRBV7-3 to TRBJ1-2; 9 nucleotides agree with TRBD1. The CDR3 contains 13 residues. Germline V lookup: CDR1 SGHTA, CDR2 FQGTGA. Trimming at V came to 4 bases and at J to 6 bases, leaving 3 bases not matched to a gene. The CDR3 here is CASSSRQGDGYTF. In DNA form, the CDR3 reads TGTGCCAGCAGCTCCAGACAGGGGGATGGCTACACCTTC.

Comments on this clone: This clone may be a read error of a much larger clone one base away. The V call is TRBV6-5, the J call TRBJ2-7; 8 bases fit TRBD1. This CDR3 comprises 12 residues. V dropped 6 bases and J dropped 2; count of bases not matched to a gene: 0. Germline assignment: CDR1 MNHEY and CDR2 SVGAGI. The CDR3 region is CASRDRAYEQYF. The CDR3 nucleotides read TGTGCCAGCAGGGACAGGGCCTACGAGCAGTACTTC.